The T cell receptor (beta chain) described here comes from a study of identifying expanded T cells in peripheral blood. Looked up from germline, CDR1 is SGHRS and CDR2 is YFSETQ. Between the trimmed V and J ends, which lost 5 bases and 1 base, there was a span of 9 bases. The CDR3 sequence is 13 residues long. Assay: immunoSEQ multiplex PCR; the TCRdb copy retains only in-frame clones and omits some. The repertoire includes 75,000 to 90,000 clones, 70% to 90% of them detected once, and around 7% sits in the top ten. The V gene is TRBV5-1, the J gene TRBJ1-1, with unresolved D. The sequence derives from a person between 18 and 69 years old in good health. The source material was blood. The chain's CDR3 is CASRFTANTEAFF. The CDR3 nucleotides are TGCGCCAGCAGGTTCACAGCGAACACTGAAGCTTTCTTT.